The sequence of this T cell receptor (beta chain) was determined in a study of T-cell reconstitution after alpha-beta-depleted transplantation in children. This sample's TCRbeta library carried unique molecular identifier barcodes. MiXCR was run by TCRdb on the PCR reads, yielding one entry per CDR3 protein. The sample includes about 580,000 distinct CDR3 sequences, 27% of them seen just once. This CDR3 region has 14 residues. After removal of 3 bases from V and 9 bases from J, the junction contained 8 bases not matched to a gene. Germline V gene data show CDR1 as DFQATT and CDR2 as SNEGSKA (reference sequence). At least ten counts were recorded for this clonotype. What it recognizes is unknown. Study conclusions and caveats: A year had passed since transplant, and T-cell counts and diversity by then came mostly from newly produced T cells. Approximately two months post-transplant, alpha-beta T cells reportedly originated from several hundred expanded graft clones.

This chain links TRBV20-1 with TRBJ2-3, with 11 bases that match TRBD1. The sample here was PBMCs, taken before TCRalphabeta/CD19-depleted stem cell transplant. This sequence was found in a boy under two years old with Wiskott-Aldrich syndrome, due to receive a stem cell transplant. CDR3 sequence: CSASEGQGAKTQYF. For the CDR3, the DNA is TGCAGTGCTAGCGAAGGACAGGGGGCAAAAACGCAGTATTTT.